The 11 T cell receptor beta chains below all came from one sample that was sequenced in a study of blood T cell repertoires in COVID-19 (dated by TCRdb to 2018 to 2020). The method was the immunoSEQ multiplex PCR assay. TCRdb provides this immuneACCESS table in a form limited to in-frame rearrangements. Some clones are lacking; in checked studies, under half of them reflect an unresolved V gene, and why the rest are absent is not known. The sample yields about 160,000 clones; about 86% were counted once. Under 9.5% of the sample is taken by the ten largest. Sequenced input: PBMCs or T cells enriched from blood (not recorded which). The receptors come from a man over 45 who had recovered from COVID-19.

The chain uses TRBV7-8 and TRBJ2-1; 15 bases are shared with TRBD2. V was clipped by 3 bases and J by 0 bases; unmatched bases: 3. Germline V gives CDR1 SGHVS, CDR2 FQNEAQ. The CDR3 is 18 residues long. CDR3 protein: CASSLRTSGGASYNEQFF. The CDR3, as DNA: TGTGCCAGCAGCTTGAGGACTAGCGGGGGGGCCTCCTACAATGAGCAGTTCTTC.

The rearrangement joins TRBV7-2 to TRBJ1-1; the match to TRBD1 covers 11 bases. Germline V lookup: CDR1 SGHTA, CDR2 FQGNSA. The length of the CDR3 is 15 residues. V shed 0 bases, J shed 4 bases, and the junction held 1 base outside the gene matches. The CDR3 DNA reads as TGTGCCAGCAGCTTAGCAGGACAGGGGGCCACTGAAGCTTTCTTT. Translation gives CASSLAGQGATEAFF. The full variable domain, in which reference TRBV7-2 and TRBJ1-1 provide the parts outside the CDR3, is GAGVSQSPSNKVTEKGKDVELRCDPISGHTALYWYRQSLGQGLEFLIYFQGNSAPDKSGLPSDRFSAERTGGSVSTLTIQRTQQEDSAVYLCASSLAGQGATEAFFGQGTRLTVV.

The chain carries TRBV7-9 and TRBJ1-3; D might be TRBD1 (6 bases). The CDR3 has 14 amino acids. The germline gives CDR1 SEHNR, CDR2 FQNEAQ (reference sequence). Trimming removed 5 bases at V and 3 bases at J, with 11 bases between. CDR3 sequence: CASSLQGIGNTIYF. CDR3 coding DNA: TGTGCCAGCAGCCTCCAGGGGATTGGAAACACCATATATTTT. Together with reference TRBV7-9 and TRBJ1-3, the CDR3 gives the full variable domain: DTGVSQNPRHKITKRGQNVTFRCDPISEHNRLYWYRQTLGQGPEFLTYFQNEAQLEKSRLLSDRFSAERPKGSFSTLEIQRTEQGDSAMYLCASSLQGIGNTIYFGEGSWLTVV.

In its sample, this clone was seen a few times. The same CDR3 is also encoded by other DNA sequences in this sample. The chain is built from TRBV7-2 and TRBJ1-2; possibly TRBD1 for D (5 bases). This CDR3 spans 13 amino acids. Germline V lookup: CDR1 SGHTA, CDR2 FQGNSA. V was cut by 5 bases and J by 2 bases, with 9 bases left in between. The CDR3 sequence: CASSPQGNYGYTF. In DNA form, the CDR3 reads TGTGCCAGCAGCCCTCAGGGCAACTATGGCTACACCTTC.

The chain links TRBV14 to TRBJ1-4; 8 bases are shared with TRBD1. The CDR3 spans 20 residues. CDR1 is SGHDN and CDR2 is FVKESK in the germline V gene. J was trimmed by 0 bases and V by 2 bases; bases with no gene match: 14. The CDR3 protein is CASSQNRGGRNAATNEKLFF. The CDR3 DNA reads as TGTGCCAGCAGCCAAAACAGGGGGGGACGCAACGCGGCAACTAATGAAAAACTGTTTTTT.

V is TRBV13 and J is TRBJ1-3, with D possibly matching TRBD1 (5 bases). The V end lost 5 bases, the J end lost 2 bases, and 10 bases lay between the germline ends. The germline V gene has CDR1 PRHDT and CDR2 FYEKMQ (reference sequence). The CDR3 runs 14 residues. CDR3 nucleotide sequence: TGTGCCAGCAGCCTGTTGACAGCTGGAAACACCATATATTTT. Translating it yields CASSLLTAGNTIYF.

The chain joins TRBV7-9 to TRBJ2-1, with a possible D match to TRBD2 (6 bases). The CDR3 is 11 amino acids. Germline V lookup: CDR1 SEHNR, CDR2 FQNEAQ (reference sequence). V was clipped by 3 bases and J by 12 bases, with 9 bases between them. In DNA form, the CDR3 reads TGTGCCAGCAGCTTGCAGGGAGGGCAGTTCTTC. This codes for CASSLQGGQFF.

This chain joins TRBV18 and TRBJ2-2, with 10 bases fitting TRBD2. Germline-derived CDR1 and CDR2 are KGHSH and LQKENI. The V segment lost 3 bases and the J segment 0 bases; nucleotides outside the gene matches: 7. The CDR3 has 18 amino acids. The CDR3 loop reads CASSPLGLAGANTGELFF. The CDR3 DNA reads TGTGCCAGCTCACCTCTTGGCCTAGCGGGAGCGAACACCGGGGAGCTGTTTTTT.

The chain links TRBV19 to TRBJ2-7; possible D gene TRBD1, 6 bases. Between the trimmed V and J ends, which lost 5 bases and 2 bases, there was a span of 10 bases. The CDR3 totals 13 residues. Germline V gene lookup returns CDR1 LNHDA and CDR2 SQIVND (reference sequence). The CDR3 protein is CASSSQGTYEQYF. The DNA of the CDR3 is TGTGCCAGTAGTTCCCAGGGGACCTACGAGCAGTACTTC. Combining the CDR3 with reference TRBV19 and TRBJ2-7 gives the whole variable domain DGGITQSPKYLFRKEGQNVTLSCEQNLNHDAMYWYRQDPGQGLRLIYYSQIVNDFQKGDIAEGYSVSREKKESFPLTVTSAQKNPTAFYLCASSSQGTYEQYFGPGTRLTVT.

The chain recombines TRBV5-8 with TRBJ2-2; TRBD1 matches at 7 bases. The CDR3 is 14 amino acids. Germline CDR1 and CDR2: SGHTS and YDEGEE. The V and J ends lost 5 bases and 4 bases, in that order; junction bases with no gene match: 5. The CDR3 here is CASRGQGVTGELFF. The CDR3, as DNA: TGTGCCAGCAGGGGGCAGGGGGTCACCGGGGAGCTGTTTTTT.

This clone has just one count. The J gene is TRBJ1-4, the V gene TRBV6-5; no clear D. CDR1 MNHEY and CDR2 SVGAGI come from the germline V gene. The CDR3 sequence is 13 residues long. V lost 6 bases and J 8 bases, leaving 13 bases between the germline ends. Written as DNA, the CDR3 is TGTGCCAGCAGCCTCTTCCGGCGGGAAAAACTGTTTTTT. Amino acid sequence: CASSLFRREKLFF.